This T cell receptor beta chain is from a study of tumor-infiltrating lymphocytes in primary liver carcinoma. The study's findings and limits: Detection in all five tumor regions applied to only about 7.5-24% of top clones. Significantly greater top-250-clone fractions characterized tumors relative to blood (p = 0.039).

cDNA specific to TCR beta was made from around 530 ng of total RNA, with a constant-region primer employed for priming. Libraries covering TCR beta were generated through three nested multiplex PCR rounds (using a slightly modified ARM-PCR). A C-beta reverse primer and TRBV1-TRBV30 forward primers served in each of the first two PCR rounds, at about 9 cycles apiece. From the multiplex PCR reads, TCRdb called clonotypes with MiXCR, one entry per CDR3 protein. The sample contains around 190,000 distinct CDR3 sequences, approximately 86% of which appear only once. The germline V gene has CDR1 SGHAT and CDR2 FQNNGV. This CDR3 spans 11 amino acids. Taking about 18-32 mg of unsorted bulk tissue, the authors co-extracted RNA and DNA. Sampling of each tumor involved five separate regions. Details on this clonotype: Its matching antigen is unknown. The junction differs from germline at one of its ends, possibly a read error.

The chain carries TRBV11-2 and TRBJ2-5, with D perhaps given as TRBD1 or TRBD2 (5 bases each). The receptor's source is a man between 35 and 55 years old with primary liver carcinoma and hepatitis B virus infection. Source material: tumor tissue from primary liver carcinoma. The CDR3 is CASSLGESQYF. In DNA, the CDR3 is TGTGCCAGCAGTTTGGGGGAGAGCCAGTATTTC.